This T cell receptor beta chain came from a study of vaccination effects on CD4 cells after COVID-19. Findings and limits, study-wide: Recruitment yielded few convalescent patients, and the study had no early post-infection timepoints. At late timepoints after vaccination, vaccine- and infection-induced clones shrank markedly.

The germline CDR1 and CDR2 sequences are MGHDK and SYGVNS. There are 12 residues in the CDR3. Trimming left V 4 bases short and J 8 bases short, with 6 bases between. To note about this clone: Its antigen is unidentified.

Measured with immunoSEQ multiplex PCR; TCRdb has only the in-frame clones, and not every one. The sample includes tens of thousands of clones, approximately 72% of them seen just once. Antigen-specific CD4+ T cells were expanded with viral peptide pools in the ViraFEST assay before sequencing. The authors isolated CD4+ T cells after approximately 9 days of culture. Absence of prior SARS-CoV-2 infection characterized the vaccine recipients, who showed negative nucleocapsid antibodies. The material sequenced was CD4+ T cells from PBMCs cultured with HCoV-NL63 spike peptides, taken before COVID-19 vaccination. The TCR sequence derives from a human donor who received a COVID-19 vaccine. V and J are TRBV25-1 and TRBJ1-6; D gene uncertain. The CDR3 spells CASSVGYSPLHF. The CDR3 coding sequence is TGTGCCAGCAGTGTGGGGTATTCACCCCTCCACTTT.